These 4 T cell receptor beta chains came from one sample sequenced in a study of T cell responses to AZD1222 COVID-19 vaccine. Repertoires were generated with immunoSEQ multiplex PCR, while TCRdb's copy carries only in-frame clones and drops some. Of 130,000 or so clones in the sample, approximately 93% are singletons; the top ten hold about 3.1%. This sample comprised peripheral blood, obtained on day 0 of AZD1222 vaccination. The source is an adult in good health.

The chain recombines TRBV6-5 with TRBJ1-1; D not resolved. This CDR3 comprises 13 residues. The V gene's germline CDR1 is MNHEY and CDR2 SVGAGI. V lost 2 bases and J 8 bases, leaving 12 bases between the germline ends. The CDR3 region has the DNA TGTGCCAGCAGTTACACGCCCGGCCAAGAAGCTTTCTTT. This sequence encodes CASSYTPGQEAFF.

The chain combines TRBV11-2 with TRBJ2-2; D is perhaps TRBD2 (6 bases). The CDR3 is 16 residues long. Per germline, CDR1 SGHAT and CDR2 FQNNGV. V shed 0 bases and J shed 5 bases, with 13 bases lying between them. CDR3 sequence reads: CASSLEGSGTTGELFF. The CDR3 DNA reads as TGTGCCAGCAGCTTAGAAGGTAGCGGCACGACCGGGGAGCTGTTTTTT. Filled out from reference TRBV11-2 and TRBJ2-2, the complete variable domain reads EAGVAQSPRYKIIEKRQSVAFWCNPISGHATLYWYQQILGQGPKLLIQFQNNGVVDDSQLPKDRFSAERLKGVDSTLKIQPAKLEDSAVYLCASSLEGSGTTGELFFGEGSRLTVL.

The J gene is TRBJ2-3, the V gene TRBV20-1; the match to TRBD1 covers 7 bases. Germline values: CDR1 DFQATT, CDR2 SNEGSKA (reference sequence). V dropped 3 bases and J dropped 0; count of bases not matched to a gene: 12. This CDR3 contains 17 residues. The CDR3 region is CSASGEGATGSTDTQYF. The CDR3 DNA reads as TGCAGTGCTAGTGGTGAGGGGGCAACAGGTAGCACAGATACGCAGTATTTT.

The V and J genes are TRBV9 and TRBJ1-1; no reliable D call. CDR3 length: 13 amino acids. V dropped 3 bases and J dropped 4 bases, with 10 bases sitting between them. Germline V gene data show CDR1 as SGDLS and CDR2 as YYNGEE. CDR3 sequence reads: CASSEIGSTEAFF. The CDR3 DNA reads TGTGCCAGCAGCGAAATAGGGAGCACTGAAGCTTTCTTT.